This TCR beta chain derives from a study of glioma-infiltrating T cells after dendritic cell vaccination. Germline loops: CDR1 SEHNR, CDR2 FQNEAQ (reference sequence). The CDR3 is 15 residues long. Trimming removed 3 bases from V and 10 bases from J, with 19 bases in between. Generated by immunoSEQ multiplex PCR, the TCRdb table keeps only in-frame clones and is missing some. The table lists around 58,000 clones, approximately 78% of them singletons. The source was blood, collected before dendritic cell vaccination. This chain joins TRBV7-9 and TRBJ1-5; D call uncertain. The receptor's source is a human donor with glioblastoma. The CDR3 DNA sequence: TGTGCCAGCAGCTTCTTTTCGGCAGAAGCGGGCCCCCAGCATTTT. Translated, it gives CASSFFSAEAGPQHF.